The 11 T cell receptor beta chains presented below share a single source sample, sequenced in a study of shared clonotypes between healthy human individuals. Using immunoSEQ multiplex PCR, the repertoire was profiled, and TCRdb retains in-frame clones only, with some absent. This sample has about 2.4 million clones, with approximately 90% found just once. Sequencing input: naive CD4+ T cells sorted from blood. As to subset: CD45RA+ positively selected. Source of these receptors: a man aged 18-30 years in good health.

CDR3 in amino acids: CASSETGRLGDTQYF. The CDR3 nucleotides read TGTGCCAGCAGCGAGACAGGGCGCCTGGGAGATACGCAGTATTTT. J is TRBJ2-3 and V is TRBV7-9; TRBD1 matches 7 bases. Germline V gene sequence: CDR1 SEHNR, CDR2 FQNEAQ (reference sequence). The CDR3 is 15 residues long. V lost 5 bases to trimming and J lost 5 bases; unmatched junction nucleotides: 10.

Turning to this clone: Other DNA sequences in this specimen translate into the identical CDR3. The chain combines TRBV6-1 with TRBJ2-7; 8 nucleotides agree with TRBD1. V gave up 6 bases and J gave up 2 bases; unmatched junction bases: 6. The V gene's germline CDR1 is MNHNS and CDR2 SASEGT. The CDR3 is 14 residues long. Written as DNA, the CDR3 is TGTGCCAGCAGGGCCGGGACAGGAACCTACGAGCAGTACTTC. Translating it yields CASRAGTGTYEQYF.

The CDR3 DNA sequence: TGTGCCAGCAGTTTAGCGACGGGACTCGGGGAGCAGTTCTTC. Translation gives CASSLATGLGEQFF. The rearrangement uses TRBV28 and TRBJ2-1; possible D gene TRBD2, 6 bases. The V and J ends lost 2 bases and 10 bases respectively, with 15 bases between them. The CDR3 extends over 14 amino acids. The germline V gene encodes CDR1 MDHEN and CDR2 SYDVKM.

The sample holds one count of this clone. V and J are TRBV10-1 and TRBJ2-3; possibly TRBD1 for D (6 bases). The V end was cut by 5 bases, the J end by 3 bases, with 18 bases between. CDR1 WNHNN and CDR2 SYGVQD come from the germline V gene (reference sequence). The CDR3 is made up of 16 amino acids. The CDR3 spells CASSPVGNRATDTQYF. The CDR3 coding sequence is TGCGCCAGCAGTCCTGTGGGTAACAGGGCTACAGATACGCAGTATTTT.

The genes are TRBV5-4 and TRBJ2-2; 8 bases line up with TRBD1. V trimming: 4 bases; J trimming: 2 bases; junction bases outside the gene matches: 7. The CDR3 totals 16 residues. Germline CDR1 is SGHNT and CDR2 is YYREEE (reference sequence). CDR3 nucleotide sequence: TGTGCCAGCAGCCCCCAGACAGGGGTCAACACCGGGGAGCTGTTTTTT. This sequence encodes CASSPQTGVNTGELFF.

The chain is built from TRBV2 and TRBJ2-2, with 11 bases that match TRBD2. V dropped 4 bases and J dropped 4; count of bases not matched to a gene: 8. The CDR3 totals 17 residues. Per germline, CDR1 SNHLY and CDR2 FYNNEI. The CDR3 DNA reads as TGTGCCAGCAGTGTGTCTAGCGGGGGGCGGGGCACCGGGGAGCTGTTTTTT. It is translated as CASSVSSGGRGTGELFF.

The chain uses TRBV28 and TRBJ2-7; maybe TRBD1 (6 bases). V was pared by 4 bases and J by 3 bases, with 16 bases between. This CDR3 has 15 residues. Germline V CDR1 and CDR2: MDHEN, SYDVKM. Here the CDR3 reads CASSSFGTSIYEQYF. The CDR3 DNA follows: TGTGCCAGCAGTTCCTTCGGGACAAGTATCTACGAGCAGTACTTC.

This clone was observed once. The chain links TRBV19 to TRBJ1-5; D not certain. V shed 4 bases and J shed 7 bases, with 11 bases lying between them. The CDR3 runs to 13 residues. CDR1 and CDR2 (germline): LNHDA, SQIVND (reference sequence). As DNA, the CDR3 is TGTGCCAGTAGTACCAGGTCGGTCCAGCCCCAGCATTTT. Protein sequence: CASSTRSVQPQHF.

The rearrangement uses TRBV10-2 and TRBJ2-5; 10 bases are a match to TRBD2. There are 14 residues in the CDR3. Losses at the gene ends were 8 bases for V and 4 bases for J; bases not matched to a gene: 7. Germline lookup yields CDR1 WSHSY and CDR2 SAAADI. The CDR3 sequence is CASFSGGRGETQYF. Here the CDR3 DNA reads TGCGCCAGCTTTAGCGGGGGGAGGGGAGAGACCCAGTACTTC.

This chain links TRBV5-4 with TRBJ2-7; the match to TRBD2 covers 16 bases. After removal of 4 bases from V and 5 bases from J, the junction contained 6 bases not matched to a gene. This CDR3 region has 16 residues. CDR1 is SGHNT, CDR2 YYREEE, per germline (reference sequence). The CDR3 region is CASSTGTSGRVHEQYF. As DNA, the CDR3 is TGTGCCAGCAGCACGGGGACTAGCGGGAGGGTACACGAGCAGTACTTC.

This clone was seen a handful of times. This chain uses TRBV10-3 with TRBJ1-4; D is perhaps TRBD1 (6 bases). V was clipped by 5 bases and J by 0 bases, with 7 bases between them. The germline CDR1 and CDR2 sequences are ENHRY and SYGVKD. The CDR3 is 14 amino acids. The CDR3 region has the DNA TGTGCCATCAGTCAGGGGACAACTAATGAAAAACTGTTTTTT. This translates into CAISQGTTNEKLFF.